This T cell receptor (beta chain) was sequenced in a study of CD8+ T cells in alopecia areata. On the study more broadly: Patients in the treated group were given tofacitinib by mouth, 5 to 10 mg twice a day. Study-level results: Scalp repertoires also include resident alphabeta T cells from normal skin. Scalp lesions, especially in alopecia totalis/universalis, had higher clonality than normal scalp.

Germline loops: CDR1 SGDLS, CDR2 YYNGEE. After removal of 0 bases from V and 5 bases from J, the junction contained 10 bases not matched to a gene. CDR3 length: 17 residues. A note on this clone: Its matching antigen is unknown.

Those with alopecia areata gave lesional scalp punch biopsies and peripheral blood. Extracted from the samples, RNA was reverse transcribed into cDNA to serve as the sequencing template. Measured with immunoSEQ multiplex PCR; TCRdb has only the in-frame clones, and not every one. Among roughly 120,000 clones listed, approximately 38% were seen once. The TCR originated in a human donor with alopecia areata. The chain combines TRBV9 with TRBJ2-2; 7 nucleotides line up with TRBD2. Specimen: CD4+ T cells sorted from blood. CDR3 in DNA: TGTGCCAGCAGCGTAGCCCCGGTAGCGGGTACGACCGGGGAGCTGTTTTTT. Translated, it gives CASSVAPVAGTTGELFF.